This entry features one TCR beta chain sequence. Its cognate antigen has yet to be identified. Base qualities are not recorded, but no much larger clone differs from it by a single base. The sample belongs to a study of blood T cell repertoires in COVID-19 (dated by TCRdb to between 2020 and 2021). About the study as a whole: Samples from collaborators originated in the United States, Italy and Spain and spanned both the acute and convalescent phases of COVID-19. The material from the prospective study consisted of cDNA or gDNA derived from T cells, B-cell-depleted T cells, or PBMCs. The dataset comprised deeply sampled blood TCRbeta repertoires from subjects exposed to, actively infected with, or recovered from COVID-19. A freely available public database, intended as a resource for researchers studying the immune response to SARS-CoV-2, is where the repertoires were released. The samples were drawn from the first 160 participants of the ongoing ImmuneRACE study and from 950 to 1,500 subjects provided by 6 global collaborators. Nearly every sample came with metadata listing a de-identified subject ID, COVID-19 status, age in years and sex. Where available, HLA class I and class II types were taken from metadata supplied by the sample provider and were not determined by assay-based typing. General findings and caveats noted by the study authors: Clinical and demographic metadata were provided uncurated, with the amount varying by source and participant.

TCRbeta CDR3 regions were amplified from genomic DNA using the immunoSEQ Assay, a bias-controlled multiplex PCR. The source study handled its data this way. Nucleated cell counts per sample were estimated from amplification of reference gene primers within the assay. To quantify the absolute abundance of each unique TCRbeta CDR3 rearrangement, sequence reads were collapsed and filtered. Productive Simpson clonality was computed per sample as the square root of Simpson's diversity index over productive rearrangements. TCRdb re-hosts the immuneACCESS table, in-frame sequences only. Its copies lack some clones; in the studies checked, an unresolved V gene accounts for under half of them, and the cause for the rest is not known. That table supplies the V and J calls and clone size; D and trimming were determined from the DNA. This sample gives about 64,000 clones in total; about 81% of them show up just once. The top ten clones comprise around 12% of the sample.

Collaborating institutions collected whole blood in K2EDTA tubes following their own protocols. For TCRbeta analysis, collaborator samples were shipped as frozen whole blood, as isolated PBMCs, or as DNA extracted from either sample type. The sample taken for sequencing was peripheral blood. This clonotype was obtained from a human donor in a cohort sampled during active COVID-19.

The sequenced DNA is TGTGCCAGCAGCCTGGGACAAGCTAACTATGGCTACACCTTC. Its coded protein is CASSLGQANYGYTF. The chain couples TRBV5-4 to TRBJ1-2; perhaps TRBD1 is the D gene, with 6 bases matching. V sheds 4 bases and J sheds 0 bases, leaving 10 bases between their ends. Via the germline V gene (reference sequence), CDR1 is SGHNT and CDR2 YYREEE. Including cysteine and phenylalanine, the CDR3 has 14 amino acids. The retained sequence is limited to the CDR3, 42 bases, with the frame set at the first base.